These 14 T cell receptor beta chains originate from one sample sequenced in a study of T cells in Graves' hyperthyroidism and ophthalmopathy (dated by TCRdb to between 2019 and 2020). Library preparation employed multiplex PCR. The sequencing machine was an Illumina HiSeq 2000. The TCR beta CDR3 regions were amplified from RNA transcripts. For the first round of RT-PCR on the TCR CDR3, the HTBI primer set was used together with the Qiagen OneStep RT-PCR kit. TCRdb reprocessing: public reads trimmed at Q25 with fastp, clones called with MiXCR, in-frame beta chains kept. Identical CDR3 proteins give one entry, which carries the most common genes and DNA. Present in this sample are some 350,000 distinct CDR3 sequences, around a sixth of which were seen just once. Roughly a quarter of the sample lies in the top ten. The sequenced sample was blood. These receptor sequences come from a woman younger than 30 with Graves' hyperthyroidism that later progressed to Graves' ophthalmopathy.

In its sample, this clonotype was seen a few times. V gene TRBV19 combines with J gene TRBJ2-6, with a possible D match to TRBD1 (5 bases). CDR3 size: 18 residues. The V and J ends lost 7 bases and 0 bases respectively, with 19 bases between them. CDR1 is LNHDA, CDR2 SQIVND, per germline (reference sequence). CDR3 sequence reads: CASTPGQALISGANVLTF. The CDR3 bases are TGTGCCAGTACCCCCGGACAAGCTCTCATCTCTGGGGCCAACGTCCTGACTTTC.

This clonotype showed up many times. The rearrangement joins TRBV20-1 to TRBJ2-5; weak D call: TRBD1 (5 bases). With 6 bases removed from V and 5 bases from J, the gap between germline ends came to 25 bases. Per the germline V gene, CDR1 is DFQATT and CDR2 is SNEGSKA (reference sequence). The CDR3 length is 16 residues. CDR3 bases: TGCAGTGCCCCCCCGCAGGGCGGTCTAAGTAAGGAGACCCAGTACTTC. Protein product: CSAPPQGGLSKETQYF.

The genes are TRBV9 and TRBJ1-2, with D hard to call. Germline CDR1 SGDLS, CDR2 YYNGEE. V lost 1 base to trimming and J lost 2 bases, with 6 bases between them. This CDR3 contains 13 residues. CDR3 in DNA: TGTGCCAGCAGCGTAATGGAGAACTATGGCTACACCTTC. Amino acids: CASSVMENYGYTF.

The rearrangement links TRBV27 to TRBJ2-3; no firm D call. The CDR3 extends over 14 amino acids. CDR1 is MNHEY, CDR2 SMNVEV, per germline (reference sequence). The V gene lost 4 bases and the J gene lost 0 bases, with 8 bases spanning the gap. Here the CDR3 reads CASSSPSSTDTQYF. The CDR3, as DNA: TGTGCCAGCAGTTCTCCCTCTAGCACAGATACGCAGTATTTT.

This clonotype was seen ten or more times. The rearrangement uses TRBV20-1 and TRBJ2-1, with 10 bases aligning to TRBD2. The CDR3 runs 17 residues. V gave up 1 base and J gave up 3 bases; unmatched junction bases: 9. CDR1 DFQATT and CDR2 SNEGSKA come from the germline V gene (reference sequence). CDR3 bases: TGCAGTGCTAGAGGTGGACTAGCGGCAGCCTTCTACAATGAGCAGTTCTTC. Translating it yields CSARGGLAAAFYNEQFF.

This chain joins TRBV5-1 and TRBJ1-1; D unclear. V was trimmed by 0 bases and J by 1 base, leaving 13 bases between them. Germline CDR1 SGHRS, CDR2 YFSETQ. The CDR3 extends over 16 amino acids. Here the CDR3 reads CASSLEVWQANTEAFF. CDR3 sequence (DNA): TGCGCCAGCAGCTTGGAGGTTTGGCAGGCGAACACTGAAGCTTTCTTT.

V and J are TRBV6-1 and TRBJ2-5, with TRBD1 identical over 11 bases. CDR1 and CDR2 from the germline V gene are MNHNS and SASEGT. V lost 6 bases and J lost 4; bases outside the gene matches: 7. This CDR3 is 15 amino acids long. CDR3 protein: CASSVGQGAGETQYF. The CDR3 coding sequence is TGTGCCAGCAGCGTTGGACAGGGGGCCGGAGAGACCCAGTACTTC.

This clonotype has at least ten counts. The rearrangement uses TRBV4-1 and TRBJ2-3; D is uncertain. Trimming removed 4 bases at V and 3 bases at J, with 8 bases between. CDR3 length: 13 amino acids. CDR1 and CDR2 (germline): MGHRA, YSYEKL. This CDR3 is CASSRTLTDTQYF. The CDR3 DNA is TGCGCCAGCAGCCGCACACTTACAGATACGCAGTATTTT.

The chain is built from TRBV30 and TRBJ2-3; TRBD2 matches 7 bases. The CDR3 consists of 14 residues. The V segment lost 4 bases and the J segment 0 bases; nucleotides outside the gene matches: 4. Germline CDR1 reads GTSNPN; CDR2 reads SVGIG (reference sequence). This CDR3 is CAWNTGGSTDTQYF. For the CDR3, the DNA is TGTGCCTGGAACACCGGGGGGAGCACAGATACGCAGTATTTT.

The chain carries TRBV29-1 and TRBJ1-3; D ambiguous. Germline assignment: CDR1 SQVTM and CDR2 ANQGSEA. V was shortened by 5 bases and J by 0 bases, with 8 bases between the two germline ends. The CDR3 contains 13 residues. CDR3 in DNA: TGCAGCGTTTCGCGACTCTCTGGAAACACCATATATTTT. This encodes CSVSRLSGNTIYF.

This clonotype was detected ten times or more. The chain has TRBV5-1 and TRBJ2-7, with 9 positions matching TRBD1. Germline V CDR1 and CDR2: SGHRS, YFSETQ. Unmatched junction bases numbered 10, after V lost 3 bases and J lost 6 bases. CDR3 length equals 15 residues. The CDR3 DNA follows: TGCGCCAGCAGCTCCCCGGGACAGGGCTCTGTCGAGCAGTACTTC. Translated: CASSSPGQGSVEQYF.

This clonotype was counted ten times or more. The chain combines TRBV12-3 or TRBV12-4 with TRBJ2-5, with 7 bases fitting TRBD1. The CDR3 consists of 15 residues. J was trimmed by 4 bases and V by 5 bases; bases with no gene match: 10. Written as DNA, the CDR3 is TGTGCCAGCAGTACCCACCGACAGGGTGGAGAGACCCAGTACTTC. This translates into CASSTHRQGGETQYF.

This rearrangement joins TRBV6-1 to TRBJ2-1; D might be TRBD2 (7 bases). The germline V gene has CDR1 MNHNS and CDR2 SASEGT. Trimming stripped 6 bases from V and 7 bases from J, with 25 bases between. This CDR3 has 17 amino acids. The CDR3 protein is CASSTNGLGEGGNEQFF. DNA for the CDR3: TGTGCCAGCAGCACTAACGGACTAGGGGAGGGGGGGAATGAGCAGTTCTTC.

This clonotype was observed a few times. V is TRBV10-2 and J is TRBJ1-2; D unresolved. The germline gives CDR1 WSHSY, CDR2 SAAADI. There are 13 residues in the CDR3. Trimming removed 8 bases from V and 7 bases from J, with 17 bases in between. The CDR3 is CASATDYPSGYTF. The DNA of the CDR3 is TGCGCCAGCGCGACGGACTATCCTTCTGGCTACACCTTC.